Below, one T cell receptor beta chain is given with its context. Its antigen remains undetermined. Per-nucleotide qualities are absent, and no much larger clonotype sits a single base away. The sample is drawn from a study of PD-1 blockade in classical Hodgkin lymphoma (TCRdb year 2020). About the study as a whole: Nivolumab dosing was 3 mg/kg intravenously every 2 weeks, continuing until either disease progression or unacceptable toxicity. The study used CyTOF and TCR beta sequencing to define a peripheral blood immune signature of response to PD-1 blockade in classical Hodgkin lymphoma.

In light of the paper, this sample's time point label describes: cycle 2 day 1 (C2D1) of nivolumab. Every trial patient had relapsed following autologous stem cell transplantation, and prior brentuximab vedotin exposure was what differed among cohorts A, B and C. The trial cohort comprised 56 patients with relapsed/refractory classical Hodgkin lymphoma whose best overall responses were complete response, partial response or progressive disease. Trial patients were treated with single-agent nivolumab in the multi-cohort phase II CheckMate 205 trial. An independent review committee assessed best overall response by applying the 2007 International Working Group response criteria. PBMCs from the trial were collected at three points: immediately before nivolumab initiation (C1D1), and during therapy at cycle 2 day 1 and cycle 4 day 1. After peripheral blood was drawn into 8 mL Vacutainer Cell Preparation Tubes, PBMCs were isolated by centrifugation and then cryopreserved.

Genomic DNA was isolated using the Qiagen DNeasy kit from unsorted PBMCs as well as from negatively selected CD4+ and CD8+ fractions. TCR beta CDR3 regions were subjected to amplification by immunoSEQ multiplex PCR with primers that anneal to V and J segments. A synthetic immune receptor repertoire was used to minimize amplification bias, and any remaining bias was removed computationally after sequencing. For the original study's pipeline: Repertoire diversity was quantified as the Shannon entropy index using custom Python scripts. Unsorted, CD4+ and CD8+ repertoires were analyzed separately, except for combined analyses in which CD4+ and CD8+ sequences were merged in silico. Clonal expansion was defined as a frequency increase of at least 2-fold after treatment compared with C1D1, and clones undetected at baseline were assigned a pseudocount of 0.5. Clones with 0 or 1 copy at C1D1 were defined as singleton clones, while clones with 2 or more copies were defined as non-singleton clones. Clones expanded in unsorted samples were annotated as CD4+, CD8+ or unknown by matching protein sequences in sorted samples from the same patient. Diversity changes from C1D1 to C4D1 were tested in paired samples using Wilcoxon tests. TCRdb mirrors the immuneACCESS table, restricted to in-frame sequences. Some clones are absent from its copies; in checked studies, under half trace to an unresolved V gene, and the reason for the others is unknown. The DNA gave D and trimming, while V, J and clone size come from that table. This sample comprises tens of thousands of clones, approximately 89% of them detected only once. The ten largest clones take up over 8.5% of the sample.

The study at large found these results: Lower diversity was seen in patients whose nivolumab began less than 1 year after ASCT, and these patients were left out of later analyses so that immune reconstitution would not confound the results. Baseline TCR diversity was reported as lower in newly diagnosed patients than in healthy donors, and lower still in relapsed/refractory patients. The study was restricted to a single clinical trial cohort, and the causes of repertoire differences, possibly disease activity or prior therapy, were left undefined. CD4+ but not CD8+ TCR diversity rose significantly by C4D1 (p=0.0027 vs p=0.16), most apparent in complete responders (p=0.02). Among trial patients, those achieving complete response had baseline diversity similar to that of newly diagnosed patients, while diversity was significantly lower in partial responders and progressors.

This receptor was taken from a human donor with classical Hodgkin lymphoma. Specimen: peripheral blood mononuclear cells (PBMCs), collected before the second cycle of nivolumab.

In nucleotides, the sequence is TGTGCCAGCAGCCCCGGGACTAGCACTTCAGAGCAGTACTTC. It translates as CASSPGTSTSEQYF. This chain is built from TRBV7-2 and TRBJ2-7; 9 nucleotides in the junction match TRBD2. V is trimmed back by 5 bases and J by 7 bases, and the junction contains 9 bases that no gene match accounts for. Taken from the germline V gene, the CDR1 and CDR2 loops are SGHTA and FQGNSA. The CDR3 goes from the cysteine to the phenylalanine over 14 residues. Just CDR3 DNA is preserved here, 42 bases in frame from base 1.